The entry that follows covers one T cell receptor beta chain sequence. Its matching antigen is unknown. Clones were sequenced by immunoSEQ multiplex PCR, and TCRdb holds only the in-frame ones, with some missing. The table lists tens of thousands of clones, about 93% of them singletons. The source of the sample is a study of OX40 agonist ivuxolimab in advanced cancers. Study as a whole: Patients were dosed intravenously with ivuxolimab at 0.01 to 10 mg/kg every 2 weeks.

This CDR3 comprises 13 residues. Germline CDR1 reads SGHTA; CDR2 reads FQGNSA. V was shortened by 5 bases and J by 3 bases, with 8 bases between the two germline ends. Study-level results: At 0.1 to 3.0 mg/kg, clonal expansion of CD4+ and CD8+ blood T cells had occurred by week 6.

This receptor was identified in an adult with an advanced solid tumor such as melanoma, head and neck, liver or kidney cancer. The specimen was CD4+ or CD8+ T cells sorted from blood, collected in a trial of the OX40 agonist ivuxolimab. V is TRBV7-2 and J is TRBJ2-1; D ambiguous. CDR3 DNA sequence: TGTGCCAGCAGCCCTAACTACTACAATGAGCAGTTCTTC. Translating it yields CASSPNYYNEQFF.